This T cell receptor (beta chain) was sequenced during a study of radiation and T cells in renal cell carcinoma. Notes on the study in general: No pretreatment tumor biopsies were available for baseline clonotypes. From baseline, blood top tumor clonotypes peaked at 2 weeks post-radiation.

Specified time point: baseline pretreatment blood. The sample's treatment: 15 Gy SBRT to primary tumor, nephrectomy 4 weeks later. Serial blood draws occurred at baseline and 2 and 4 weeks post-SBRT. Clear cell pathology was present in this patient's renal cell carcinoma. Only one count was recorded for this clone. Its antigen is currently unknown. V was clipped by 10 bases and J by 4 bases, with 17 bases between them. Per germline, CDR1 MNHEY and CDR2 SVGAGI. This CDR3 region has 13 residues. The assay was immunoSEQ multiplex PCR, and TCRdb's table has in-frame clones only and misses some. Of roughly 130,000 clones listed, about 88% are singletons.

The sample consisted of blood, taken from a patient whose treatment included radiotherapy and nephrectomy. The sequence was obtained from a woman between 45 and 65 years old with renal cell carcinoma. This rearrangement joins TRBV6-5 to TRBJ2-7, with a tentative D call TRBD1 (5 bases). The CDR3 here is CANPFDREYEQYF. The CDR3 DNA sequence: TGTGCCAACCCCTTCGACAGAGAGTACGAGCAGTACTTC.